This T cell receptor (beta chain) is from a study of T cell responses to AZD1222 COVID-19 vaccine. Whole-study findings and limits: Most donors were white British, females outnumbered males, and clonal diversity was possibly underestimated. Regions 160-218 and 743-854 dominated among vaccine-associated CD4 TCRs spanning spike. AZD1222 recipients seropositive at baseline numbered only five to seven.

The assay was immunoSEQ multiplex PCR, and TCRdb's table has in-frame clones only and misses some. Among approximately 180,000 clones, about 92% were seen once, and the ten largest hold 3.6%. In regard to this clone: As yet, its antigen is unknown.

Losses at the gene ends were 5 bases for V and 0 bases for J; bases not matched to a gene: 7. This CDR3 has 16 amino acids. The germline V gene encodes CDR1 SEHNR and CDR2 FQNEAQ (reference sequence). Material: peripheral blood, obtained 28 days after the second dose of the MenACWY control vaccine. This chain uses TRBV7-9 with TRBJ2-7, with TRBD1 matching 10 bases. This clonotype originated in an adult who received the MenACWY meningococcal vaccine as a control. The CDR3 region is CASSRWGTGDSYEQYF. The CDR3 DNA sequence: TGTGCCAGCAGCCGTTGGGGGACAGGGGACTCCTACGAGCAGTACTTC.